This TCR beta chain is drawn from a study of blood T cell repertoires in COVID-19 (dated by TCRdb to about 2020). Broadly, across the study: Samples from collaborators originated in the United States, Italy and Spain and spanned both the acute and convalescent phases of COVID-19. Deeply sampled blood TCRbeta repertoires from subjects exposed to, actively infected with, or recovered from COVID-19 were included in the dataset. The material from the prospective study consisted of cDNA or gDNA derived from T cells, B-cell-depleted T cells, or PBMCs. HLA class I and class II types, where available, came from metadata supplied by the sample provider rather than from assay-based typing. Samples were obtained from the ongoing ImmuneRACE study (first 160 participants) and from 1,254 subjects provided by 6 global collaborators. A freely available public database, intended as a resource for researchers studying the immune response to SARS-CoV-2, is where the repertoires were released. A de-identified subject ID, COVID-19 status, age in years and sex were almost always included in the sample metadata.

The CDR3 sequence holds 11 residues, the cysteine and phenylalanine included. Only CDR3 DNA is held: 33 bases, read in frame from base 1. Relative to germline, V is missing 5 bases and J is missing 8 bases, with 3 bases of the junction outside any gene match. CDR1 DFQATT and CDR2 SNEGSKA are derived from the germline V gene (reference sequence). TCRbeta CDR3 regions were amplified from genomic DNA using the immunoSEQ Assay, a bias-controlled multiplex PCR. On the authors' methods: The number of nucleated cells in each sample was estimated by amplification of reference gene primers within the assay. To quantify the absolute abundance of each unique TCRbeta CDR3 rearrangement, sequence reads were collapsed and filtered. For each sample, productive Simpson clonality was calculated as the square root of Simpson's diversity index across productive rearrangements. Sourced from immuneACCESS, this table was stored by TCRdb with only in-frame sequences that have V and J called. A share of the clones is absent; for the studies checked, an unresolved V gene accounts for under half, and the remainder has no known explanation. D and trimming come from the DNA, and the V and J calls and clone size come from that table. A total of more than 100,000 clones appear in this sample, around 87% of them only once. The ten largest clones take up under 30% of the sample.

Paper-wide results and their limitations: The amount of clinical and demographic metadata varied by source and participant and was provided uncurated.

Comment on this clone: Its specific antigen is unknown. Per-base quality was not reported, and no clone a single base away is much larger than it.

The collaborating institutions used their own protocols to collect whole blood in K2EDTA tubes. Collaborator samples were shipped for TCRbeta analysis as frozen whole blood, isolated PBMCs, or DNA extracted from either sample type. The V gene is TRBV20-1 and the J gene is TRBJ2-1, with 7 central nucleotides matching TRBD2. The clonotype was recovered from a woman in her 70s with acute or convalescent COVID-19. Sequencing was done on a sample of peripheral blood. The CDR3 loop reads CSARGEYEQFF. The DNA sequence follows: TGCAGTGCTCGGGGGGAGTATGAGCAGTTCTTC.